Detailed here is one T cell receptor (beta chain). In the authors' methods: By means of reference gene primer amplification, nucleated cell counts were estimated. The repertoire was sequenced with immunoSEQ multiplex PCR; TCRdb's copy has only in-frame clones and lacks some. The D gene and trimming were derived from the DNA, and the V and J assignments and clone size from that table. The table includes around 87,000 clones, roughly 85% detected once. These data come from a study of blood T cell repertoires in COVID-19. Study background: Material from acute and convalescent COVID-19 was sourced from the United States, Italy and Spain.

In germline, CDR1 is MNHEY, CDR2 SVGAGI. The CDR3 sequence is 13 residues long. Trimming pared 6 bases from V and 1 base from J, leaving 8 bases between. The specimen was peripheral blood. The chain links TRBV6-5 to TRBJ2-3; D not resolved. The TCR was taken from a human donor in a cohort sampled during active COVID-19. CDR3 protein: CASRVPGTDTQYF. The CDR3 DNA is TGTGCCAGCAGAGTCCCGGGCACAGATACGCAGTATTTT.